The entry below describes one T cell receptor (beta chain). These data originate in a study of blood T cell repertoires in COVID-19. Across the whole study: T cells, B-cell-depleted T cells, or PBMCs provided the cDNA or gDNA that served as material.

Original processing methods: How many nucleated cells were present was estimated from reference gene primer amplification. Clones were read by immunoSEQ multiplex PCR, and TCRdb kept only the in-frame ones, dropping some. Clone size and V and J calls were adopted from that table, with D and trimming inferred from the DNA. The table lists some 91,000 clones, around four fifths of them singletons, with more than 9.5% in the top ten. The ends were cut back, 3 bases at V and 5 bases at J, with 10 bases in the middle. Germline values: CDR1 LNHDA, CDR2 SQIVND (reference sequence). This CDR3 is 13 amino acids long.

The receptor was derived from a human donor in a cohort sampled during active COVID-19. V is TRBV19 and J is TRBJ2-5, with D perhaps TRBD1 (6 bases). The sample consisted of peripheral blood. CDR3 bases: TGTGCCAGTAGTATGAACAGGGAGGAGACCCAGTACTTC. This translates into CASSMNREETQYF.